Listed below are T cell receptor beta chains from one sample, sequenced in a study of T cells in Graves' hyperthyroidism and ophthalmopathy. One entry per CDR3 protein, called by TCRdb with MiXCR from the multiplex PCR reads. The sample has hundreds of thousands of distinct CDR3 sequences, over 15% seen once. Sample: blood. These receptors all come from a woman aged 18-29 years with Graves' hyperthyroidism. Each CDR3 is given with its conserved first and last residue. D genes are given only for firm matches. Clone size, where shown, is once, few, many, or a class for clones that have expanded.

j_gene,abundance,d_gene,v_gene,CDR3aa,CDR3nt
TRBJ1-3,-,-,TRBV13,CASSLVGGPSGNTIYF,TGTGCCAGCAGCTTAGTAGGGGGGCCCTCTGGAAACACCATATATTTT
TRBJ1-1,many,-,TRBV12-3/TRBV12-4,CASSLMNTEAFF,TGTGCCAGCAGTTTGATGAACACTGAAGCTTTCTTT
TRBJ2-5,few,-,TRBV3-1,CASSQVIPRGASQETQYF,TGTGCCAGCAGCCAAGTGATTCCCCGGGGGGCGAGCCAAGAGACCCAGTACTTC
TRBJ1-1,many,-,TRBV2,CATIKESAMNTEAFF,TGTGCCACCATCAAAGAGTCAGCCATGAACACTGAAGCTTTCTTT
TRBJ1-5,-,-,TRBV6-5,CASSLWLGQPQHF,TGTGCCAGCAGTTTGTGGCTGGGGCAGCCCCAGCATTTT
TRBJ1-4,-,-,TRBV20-1,CSARHGKQATNEKLFF,TGCAGTGCTAGACACGGGAAACAAGCAACTAATGAAAAACTGTTTTTT
TRBJ2-7,many,-,TRBV11-3,CASSFLQGSSDEQYF,TGTGCCAGCAGCTTCCTTCAGGGGAGTAGCGACGAGCAGTACTTC
TRBJ2-1,-,-,TRBV29-1,CSAKPRGSYNEQFF,TGCAGCGCAAAACCCCGTGGCTCCTACAATGAGCAGTTCTTC
TRBJ2-3,many,TRBD1,TRBV2,CASSDIRTGADTQYF,TGTGCCAGCAGTGATATCAGGACAGGGGCCGATACGCAGTATTTT
TRBJ2-7,-,-,TRBV11-2,CASSFGAGVGYEQYF,TGTGCCAGCAGCTTCGGAGCAGGGGTGGGTTACGAGCAGTACTTC
TRBJ2-1,-,TRBD1,TRBV29-1,CSVGSGTGYNEQFF,TGCAGCGTTGGGTCCGGGACAGGGTACAATGAGCAGTTCTTC
TRBJ1-4,few,TRBD1,TRBV5-6,CASSRRGFYYEKLFF,TGTGCCAGCAGCCGCAGGGGGTTCTATTATGAAAAACTGTTTTTT
TRBJ2-7,-,-,TRBV4-3,CASSQENGLLGYEQYF,TGCGCCAGCAGCCAAGAAAATGGTCTTTTAGGCTACGAGCAGTACTTC
TRBJ2-7,many,-,TRBV11-2,CASSLESSRNYEQYF,TGTGCCAGCAGCTTAGAGTCTAGCCGAAACTACGAGCAGTACTTC
TRBJ2-1,many,TRBD2,TRBV27,CASSSGTSPDREQFF,TGTGCCAGCAGTTCCGGGACTAGTCCCGATCGTGAGCAGTTCTTC
TRBJ2-3,once,-,TRBV20-1,CSARGGFSNPGADTQYF,TGCAGTGCTAGAGGAGGGTTCAGTAACCCCGGAGCGGATACGCAGTATTTT
TRBJ2-3,-,TRBD2,TRBV14,CASGQDDLAGADTQYF,TGTGCCAGCGGCCAAGATGATCTAGCGGGGGCAGATACGCAGTATTTT
TRBJ2-5,-,-,TRBV25-1,CASRPPPGGDEWETQYF,TGTGCCAGCAGGCCCCCGCCCGGTGGCGACGAGTGGGAGACCCAGTACTTC
TRBJ1-5,few,-,TRBV6-2/TRBV6-3,CASTLGPFSKRGNQPQHF,TGTGCCAGCACCCTGGGGCCCTTTTCGAAGAGAGGCAATCAGCCCCAGCATTTT
TRBJ2-2,few,-,TRBV3-1,CASSQVRGWAGELFF,TGTGCCAGCAGCCAAGTGAGGGGCTGGGCCGGGGAGCTGTTTTTT
TRBJ2-7,-,-,TRBV4-1,CASSQDRTRSYEQYF,TGCGCCAGCAGCCAAGATCGAACGAGGTCCTACGAGCAGTACTTC
TRBJ2-5,many,-,TRBV20-1,CSASTVLGFQETQYF,TGCAGTGCTTCGACAGTCTTGGGGTTCCAAGAGACCCAGTACTTC
TRBJ2-3,-,TRBD2,TRBV27,CASRILAGGYDTQYF,TGTGCCAGCAGGATACTAGCGGGAGGTTACGATACGCAGTATTTT